One and the same sample provided the 8 T cell receptor beta chains below, sequenced in a study of T cell clonotyping in hematopoietic cell transplantation. TCRdb keeps only in-frame clones here, not all; method: immunoSEQ multiplex PCR. The sample lists around 11,000 clones, around nine tenths occurring once. The sequencing here drew on PBMCs, taken 180 days after allogeneic stem cell transplant. The receptors shown here come from a male patient between 60 and 69 years old who had an allogeneic stem cell transplant from an unrelated donor, so the T cells may come from the graft donor. Some clones in this sample may be carry-over from other donors' samples.

This clone was counted a single time. The CDR3 loop is CASSAREPLNYGYTF. The CDR3 coding sequence is TGTGCCAGCAGCGCCAGGGAACCGCTTAACTATGGCTACACCTTC. The chain couples TRBV9 to TRBJ1-2, with D tentatively TRBD1 (5 bases). From germline, CDR1 is SGDLS and CDR2 YYNGEE. The V end was cut by 3 bases, the J end by 1 base, with 13 bases between. The CDR3 consists of 15 residues.

This sequence joins TRBV7-2 and TRBJ2-3, with D perhaps given as TRBD1 or TRBD2 (5 bases each). V lost 4 bases and J lost 0, with 8 bases in between. The CDR3 runs to 14 residues. The V gene's germline CDR1 is SGHTA and CDR2 FQGNSA. CDR3 DNA sequence: TGTGCCAGCAGCTATCGGGACAGCACAGATACGCAGTATTTT. Its protein is CASSYRDSTDTQYF.

The chain employs TRBV9 and TRBJ2-2; D possibly matches TRBD1 or TRBD2 (5 bases each). This CDR3 contains 14 residues. Germline lookup yields CDR1 SGDLS and CDR2 YYNGEE. Trimming pared 4 bases from V and 5 bases from J, leaving 12 bases between. CDR3 sequence: CASSPNEGTGELFF. The CDR3 region has the DNA TGTGCCAGCAGCCCAAACGAGGGGACCGGGGAGCTGTTTTTT.

The rearrangement links TRBV5-1 to TRBJ2-5; TRBD1 is a possible D gene (6 bases). Looked up from germline, CDR1 is SGHRS and CDR2 is YFSETQ. The V and J ends lost 4 bases and 4 bases respectively, with 14 bases between them. The CDR3 is 14 amino acids. The CDR3 here is CASSPPGELETQYF. The DNA of the CDR3 is TGCGCCAGCAGCCCCCCAGGGGAACTAGAGACCCAGTACTTC.

This chain joins TRBV9 and TRBJ2-3; 9 bases align to TRBD2. Germline values: CDR1 SGDLS, CDR2 YYNGEE. V gave up 0 bases and J gave up 2 bases; unmatched junction bases: 7. The CDR3 loop spans 17 amino acids. The CDR3 loop reads CASSVDPAGGLTDTQYF. Here the CDR3 DNA reads TGTGCCAGCAGCGTAGACCCAGCGGGGGGACTCACAGATACGCAGTATTTT.

This clone occurred a few times. An end of the junction differs from the germline gene, which may be a read error. The gene calls are TRBV28 and TRBJ1-2; maybe TRBD1 (6 bases). Germline V gene data show CDR1 as MDHEN and CDR2 as SYDVKM. The CDR3 consists of 14 residues. The CDR3 spells CASSLTRGQGGRSF. The CDR3, as DNA: TGTGCCAGCAGTTTAACTCGGGGGCAGGGTGGAAGGAGCTTC.

The chain uses TRBV4-2 and TRBJ2-3; possibly TRBD1 for D (6 bases). The length of the CDR3 is 15 residues. V was pared by 0 bases and J by 6 bases, with 13 bases between. Germline V lookup: CDR1 LGHNA, CDR2 YNFKEQ. CDR3 region: CASSQEGGGPDTQYF. The CDR3 DNA is TGTGCCAGCAGCCAAGAAGGTGGGGGCCCTGATACGCAGTATTTT.

This sequence joins TRBV4-3 and TRBJ2-3, with 8 bases lining up with TRBD1. Germline lookup yields CDR1 LGHNA and CDR2 YSLEER. This CDR3 has 14 residues. V shed 0 bases and J 6 bases; nucleotides not matched to a gene: 2. The CDR3 spells CASSQDRGRDTQYF. CDR3 in DNA: TGCGCCAGCAGCCAAGACAGGGGGCGGGATACGCAGTATTTT.